This paragraph covers one T cell receptor (beta chain) sequence. Its antigen remains unidentified. In the sorted-subset replicate PCRs, 200 ng DNA, 25,000 to 30,000 T cell genomes, was used. The assay was immunoSEQ multiplex PCR, and TCRdb's table has in-frame clones only and misses some. The data contain 740,000 or so clones, 55% to 85% of them singletons. The data belong to a study of shared clonotypes between healthy human individuals. Overall study: Three plates each covered CD4 naive and memory; CD8 naive two, CD8 memory one. Study-wide points: Naive subsets generally exceeded memory subsets in estimated richness.

The CDR3 sequence is 15 residues long. The germline V gene has CDR1 SGHTA and CDR2 FQGNSA. V trimming: 5 bases; J trimming: 2 bases; junction bases outside the gene matches: 6. This chain connects TRBV7-2 to TRBJ1-5; 7 nucleotides align to TRBD1. This clonotype was obtained from a woman aged 30 to 39 in good health. Source material: memory CD4+ T cells sorted from blood. Indicated subset: CD45RA-negative fraction. CDR3 region: CASSPHRGGNQPQHF. The CDR3 DNA follows: TGTGCCAGCAGCCCGCACAGGGGAGGCAATCAGCCCCAGCATTTT.